Here is one TCR beta chain with its context. Antigen: not known. This CDR3 comprises 16 residues. Per the germline V gene, CDR1 is MNHEY and CDR2 is SVGAGI. V was cut by 2 bases and J by 5 bases, with 17 bases left in between. These data belong to a study of cytomegalovirus exposure and HLA in healthy donors. Overall study findings and caveats: A later analysis found common viral pathogens apparently linked to several of the most significant clusters. Based on reports, TCR beta sequences accurately predicted HLA-A and HLA-B alleles for most subjects.

With 60 Vbeta and 13 Jbeta primers, the PCR was carried out. The protocol was immunoSEQ multiplex PCR, while the TCRdb copy is restricted to in-frame clones and leaves out a portion. The table records under 30,000 clones, about four fifths of them present only once. The clonotype comes from a male donor in good health and CMV-seronegative. This rearrangement joins TRBV6-5 to TRBJ2-3; weak D call: TRBD1 (6 bases). The sequencing input was PBMCs. This chain's CDR3 is CASSYGRPGQGDTQYF. The CDR3 DNA sequence: TGTGCCAGCAGTTACGGACGCCCGGGACAAGGAGATACGCAGTATTTT.